The TCR beta chain under discussion was sequenced for a study of post-analysis software for immune sequencing data. The study, taken as a whole, reports: Multiple sclerosis was associated with a significant reduction in normalized Chao1 diversity relative to controls. Patients showed TRBV5-6, TRBV5-1 and TRBV20-1 among about five TRBV segments more frequent than in controls. When the samples were clustered directly with F measure, those that had been prepared in the same batch showed strong co-clustering.

A word on this clonotype: The antigen remains undetermined.

The CDR3 extends over 14 amino acids. In germline, CDR1 is LGHDT, CDR2 YNNKEL (reference sequence). After removal of 4 bases from V and 8 bases from J, the junction contained 9 bases not matched to a gene. Included in the TCR beta cDNA libraries were unique molecular identifiers. Researchers reported about 500,000 cDNA molecules coming from around 1 to 9.1 million T cells. TCRdb reprocessed the PCR reads via MiXCR and lists one record per CDR3 protein. The sample comprises around 200,000 distinct CDR3 sequences, approximately 29% of which are singletons, and 3% to 3.5% rests with the top ten. The sequencing sample was made of blood. This sequence was found in a girl under 18 with multiple sclerosis. This chain connects TRBV3-1 to TRBJ1-1; 8 bases agree with TRBD1. The CDR3 spells CASSPRWTGTEAFF. Here the CDR3 DNA reads TGTGCCAGCAGCCCGCGTTGGACAGGGACGGAAGCTTTCTTT.